This T cell receptor beta chain originates from a study of blood T cell repertoires in COVID-19. Study-wide context: The analysed material was cDNA or gDNA that came from T cells, B-cell-depleted T cells, or PBMCs.

Measured with immunoSEQ multiplex PCR; TCRdb has only the in-frame clones, and not every one. The sample yields roughly 120,000 clones, 75% to 90% seen once. V lost 5 bases and J lost 8, with 4 bases in between. The CDR3 covers 10 residues. CDR1 MDHEN and CDR2 SYDVKM come from the germline V gene. The sequence came from a human donor in a cohort sampled during active COVID-19. The sequenced material came from peripheral blood. The V gene is TRBV28, the J gene TRBJ2-4; D gene uncertain. The CDR3 region has the DNA TGTGCCAGCAGTCTAGACATTCAGTACTTC. Its protein product is CASSLDIQYF.